This T cell receptor (beta chain) appears in the sequencing data of a study of blood T cell repertoires in COVID-19. Assay: immunoSEQ multiplex PCR; the TCRdb copy retains only in-frame clones and omits some. This table holds roughly 53,000 clones, approximately 85% found once. The V gene's germline CDR1 is LNHDA and CDR2 SQIVND (reference sequence). The CDR3 consists of 13 residues. Trimming removed 3 bases at V and 2 bases at J, with 6 bases between. In this sample, this clone turned up a few times. The TCR was taken from a human donor in a cohort sampled during active COVID-19. This sequence joins TRBV19 and TRBJ2-3; D may be TRBD2 (5 bases). Source material: peripheral blood. This CDR3 reads CASSIRDTDTQYF. The CDR3 coding sequence is TGTGCCAGTAGTATCCGGGACACAGATACGCAGTATTTT.